This entry lists 8 T cell receptor beta chains sequenced from one sample in a study of cytomegalovirus exposure and HLA in healthy donors. The PCR employed 60 Vbeta primers together with 13 Jbeta primers. Profiled with immunoSEQ multiplex PCR; TCRdb holds only in-frame clones, not every one. The sample has 150,000 to 200,000 clones, approximately 80% seen once. The sequenced sample was PBMCs. Receptors were obtained from a male donor in good health and CMV-seronegative.

The chain combines TRBV28 with TRBJ1-5; D may be TRBD1 (5 bases). CDR1 MDHEN and CDR2 SYDVKM come from the germline V gene. The CDR3 runs 14 residues. Trimming removed 2 bases from V and 5 bases from J, with 10 bases in between. The CDR3 sequence: CASSLIQVDQPQHF. DNA of the CDR3: TGTGCCAGCAGTTTAATACAGGTCGATCAGCCCCAGCATTTT.

In the case of this clone: At the DNA level, this CDR3 is encoded by other sequences in the same sample as well. V usage is TRBV28 and J usage is TRBJ2-5; 7 bases agree with TRBD1. The CDR3 extends over 13 amino acids. Germline V gives CDR1 MDHEN, CDR2 SYDVKM. Trimming removed 5 bases from V and 5 bases from J; junction bases left unmatched: 5. The CDR3 loop is CASSEGAQETQYF. CDR3 DNA sequence: TGTGCCAGCAGTGAGGGGGCTCAGGAGACCCAGTACTTC.

The CDR3 nucleotides read TGTGCCAGCAGTTCCTACTCCTACGAGCAGTACTTC. The encoded protein is CASSSYSYEQYF. This sequence joins TRBV27 and TRBJ2-7; D is undetermined. Germline lookup yields CDR1 MNHEY and CDR2 SMNVEV (reference sequence). V lost 4 bases to trimming and J lost 0 bases, with 4 bases between them. CDR3 length equals 12 residues.

V is TRBV5-1 and J is TRBJ1-2, with TRBD1 as a possible D gene (6 bases). CDR3 length: 13 amino acids. V gave up 4 bases and J gave up 2 bases, with 9 bases separating them. Germline V gene data show CDR1 as SGHRS and CDR2 as YFSETQ. The CDR3 is CASSLDRNYGYTF. DNA for the CDR3: TGCGCCAGCAGCCTCGACAGGAACTATGGCTACACCTTC.

This clone was seen just once. The gene calls are TRBV6-6 and TRBJ1-2; D not resolved. The CDR3 consists of 15 residues. CDR1 and CDR2 from the germline V gene are MNHNY and SVGAGI (reference sequence). V lost 2 bases to trimming and J lost 2 bases, with 12 bases between them. The CDR3: CASSYTGRENYGYTF. In DNA form, the CDR3 reads TGTGCCAGCAGTTACACGGGTAGGGAGAACTATGGCTACACCTTC.

This clone has only one observation. The chain carries TRBV20-1 and TRBJ1-5; maybe TRBD1 (5 bases). V lost 5 bases, J lost 11 bases, and 13 bases lay in between. The germline V gene has CDR1 DFQATT and CDR2 SNEGSKA (reference sequence). This CDR3 is 11 amino acids long. The CDR3 coding sequence is TGCAGTGCTCGGGACTCGCTATCCCAGCATTTT. This gives the protein CSARDSLSQHF.

This clone was seen more than once but under ten times. This sequence joins TRBV19 and TRBJ1-4; D not certain. The CDR3 contains 15 residues. Germline loops: CDR1 LNHDA, CDR2 SQIVND (reference sequence). The ends were cut back, 6 bases at V and 5 bases at J, with 16 bases in the middle. The CDR3 loop is CASSPGGLGNEKLFF. The CDR3, as DNA: TGTGCCAGTAGCCCCGGAGGGCTGGGGAATGAAAAACTGTTTTTT. The variable domain in full, completed from reference TRBV19 and TRBJ1-4, reads DGGITQSPKYLFRKEGQNVTLSCEQNLNHDAMYWYRQDPGQGLRLIYYSQIVNDFQKGDIAEGYSVSREKKESFPLTVTSAQKNPTAFYLCASSPGGLGNEKLFFGSGTQLSVL.

The chain employs TRBV19 and TRBJ1-1, with unresolved D. The CDR3 covers 13 residues. Deletions cut 4 bases from V and 2 bases from J, with 8 bases between. Germline V CDR1 and CDR2: LNHDA, SQIVND (reference sequence). CDR3 amino acids: CASSTALNTEAFF. DNA for the CDR3: TGTGCCAGTAGTACTGCACTTAACACTGAAGCTTTCTTT.